This is a list of T cell receptor beta chains from one sample in a study of blood T cell repertoires in COVID-19. Produced via immunoSEQ multiplex PCR; TCRdb's table is partial and in-frame only. The sample consists of just over 150,000 clones, around nine tenths of them appearing once. Sequencing was done on a sample of PBMCs or T cells enriched from blood (not recorded which). These receptors all come from a woman aged 50 to 60 who had recovered from COVID-19. Each CDR3 is given with its conserved first and last residue. Each record gives: V gene, J gene, CDR3 protein.

TRBV7-2	TRBJ1-2	CASSPGGSIGYGYTF
TRBV27	TRBJ2-1	CASKIRQVPYNEQFF
TRBV15	TRBJ2-7	CATSQYRGEQYF
TRBV7-2	TRBJ2-5	CASSLVRGMGGETQYF
TRBV7-9	TRBJ1-5	CASSRSGTGREPQHF
TRBV30	TRBJ1-2	CAWNRGDYGYTF
TRBV9	TRBJ2-3	CASSISGSRTDTQYF
TRBV30	TRBJ1-2	CAWSSDWGTLLTNYGYTF
TRBV7-2	TRBJ2-7	CASSTPGLEGGRRTEQYF
TRBV7-9	TRBJ1-5	CASSGQGANQPQHF